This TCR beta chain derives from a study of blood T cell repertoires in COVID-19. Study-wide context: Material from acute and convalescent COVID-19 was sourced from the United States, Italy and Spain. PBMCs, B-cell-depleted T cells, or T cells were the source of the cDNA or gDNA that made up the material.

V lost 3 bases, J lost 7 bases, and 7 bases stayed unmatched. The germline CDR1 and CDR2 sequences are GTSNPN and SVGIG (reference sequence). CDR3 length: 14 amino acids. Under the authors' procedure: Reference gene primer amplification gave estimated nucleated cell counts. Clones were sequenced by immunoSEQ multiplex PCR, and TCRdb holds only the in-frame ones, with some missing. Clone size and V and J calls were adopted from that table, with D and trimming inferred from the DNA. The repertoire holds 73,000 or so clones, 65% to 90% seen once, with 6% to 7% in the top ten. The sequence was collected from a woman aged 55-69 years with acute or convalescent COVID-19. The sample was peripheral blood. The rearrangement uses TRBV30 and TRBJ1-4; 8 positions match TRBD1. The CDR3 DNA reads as TGTGCCTGGAGAATGAGAGACAGGGGTGAAAAACTGTTTTTT. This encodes CAWRMRDRGEKLFF. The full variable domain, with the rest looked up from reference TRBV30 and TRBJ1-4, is SQTIHQWPATLVQPVGSPLSLECTVEGTSNPNLYWYRQAAGRGLQLLFYSVGIGQISSEVPQNLSASRPQDRQFILSSKKLLLSDSGFYLCAWRMRDRGEKLFFGSGTQLSVL.